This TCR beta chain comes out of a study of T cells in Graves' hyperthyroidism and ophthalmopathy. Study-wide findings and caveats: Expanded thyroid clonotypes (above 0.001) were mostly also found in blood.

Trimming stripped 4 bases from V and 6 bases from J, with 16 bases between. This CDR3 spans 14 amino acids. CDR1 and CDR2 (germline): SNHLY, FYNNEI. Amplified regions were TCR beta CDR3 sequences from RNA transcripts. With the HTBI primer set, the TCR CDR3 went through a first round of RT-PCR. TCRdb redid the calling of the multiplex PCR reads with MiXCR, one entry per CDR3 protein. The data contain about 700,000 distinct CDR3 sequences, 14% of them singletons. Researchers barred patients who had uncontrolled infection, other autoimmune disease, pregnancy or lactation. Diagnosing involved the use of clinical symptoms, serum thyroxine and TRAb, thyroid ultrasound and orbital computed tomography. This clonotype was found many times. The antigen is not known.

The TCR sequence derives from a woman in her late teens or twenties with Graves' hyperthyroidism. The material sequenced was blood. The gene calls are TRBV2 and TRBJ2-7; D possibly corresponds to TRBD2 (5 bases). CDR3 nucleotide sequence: TGTGCCAGCAGTGCGGGTCGGGGTTCGTCCGAGCAGTACTTC. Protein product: CASSAGRGSSEQYF. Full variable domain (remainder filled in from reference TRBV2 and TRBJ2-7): EPEVTQTPSHQVTQMGQEVILRCVPISNHLYFYWYRQILGQKVEFLVSFYNNEISEKSEIFDDQFSVERPDGSNFTLKIRSTKLEDSAMYFCASSAGRGSSEQYFGPGTRLTVT.